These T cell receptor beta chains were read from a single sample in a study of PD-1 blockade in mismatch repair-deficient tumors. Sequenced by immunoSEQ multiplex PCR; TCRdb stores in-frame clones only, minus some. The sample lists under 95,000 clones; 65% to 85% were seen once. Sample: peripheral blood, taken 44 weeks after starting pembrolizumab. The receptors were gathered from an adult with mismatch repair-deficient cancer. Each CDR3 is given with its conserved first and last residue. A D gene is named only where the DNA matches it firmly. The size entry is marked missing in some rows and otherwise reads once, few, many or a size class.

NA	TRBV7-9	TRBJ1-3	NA	CASSFPEEQTIYF	TGTGCCAGCAGCTTTCCTGAAGAACAGACCATATATTTT
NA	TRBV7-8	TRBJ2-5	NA	CASRSRTERQETQYF	TGTGCCAGCCGATCGAGAACGGAAAGACAAGAGACCCAGTACTTC
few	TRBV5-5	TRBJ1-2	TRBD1	CASSIGTGGSYGYTF	TGTGCCAGCAGCATCGGGACAGGGGGCAGCTATGGCTACACCTTC
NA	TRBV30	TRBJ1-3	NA	CAWGVSGNTIYF	TGTGCCTGGGGGGTTTCTGGAAACACCATATATTTT
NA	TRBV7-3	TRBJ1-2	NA	CASSIGGGYGYTF	TGTGCCAGCAGCATAGGAGGGGGCTATGGCTACACCTTC
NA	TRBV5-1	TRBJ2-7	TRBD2	CASSSLAGAGYEQYF	TGCGCCAGCAGCAGTTTAGCGGGAGCCGGATACGAGCAGTACTTC
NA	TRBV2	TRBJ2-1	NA	CASTSSSYNEQFF	TGTGCCAGCACGTCAAGCTCCTACAATGAGCAGTTCTTC
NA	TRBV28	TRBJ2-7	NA	CATTTGPSEQYF	TGTGCCACTACGACAGGACCTAGCGAGCAGTACTTC
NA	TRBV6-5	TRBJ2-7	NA	CASSYSSGRGSGEQYF	TGTGCCAGCAGTTACTCGAGCGGCAGGGGATCGGGCGAGCAGTACTTC
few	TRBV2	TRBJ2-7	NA	CASNGEPYEQYF	TGTGCCAGCAACGGGGAACCATACGAGCAGTACTTC
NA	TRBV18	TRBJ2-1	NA	CASSLKEAVNEQFF	TGTGCCAGCTCACTTAAGGAGGCAGTCAATGAGCAGTTCTTC
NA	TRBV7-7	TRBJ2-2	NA	CASSLSTRTGLSGELFF	TGTGCTAGCAGCTTATCAACTCGTACAGGGTTATCCGGGGAGCTGTTTTTT
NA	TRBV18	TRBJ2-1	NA	CASSPLLSGVDEQFF	TGTGCCAGCTCACCATTATTATCCGGCGTCGATGAGCAGTTCTTC
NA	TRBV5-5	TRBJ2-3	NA	CASSPSGWADTQYF	TGTGCCAGCAGCCCCTCGGGGTGGGCAGATACGCAGTATTTT
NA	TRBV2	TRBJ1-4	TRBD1	CASVKQGATNEKLFF	TGTGCCAGCGTGAAACAGGGGGCTACTAATGAAAAACTGTTTTTT
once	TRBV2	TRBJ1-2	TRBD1	CASRVSGGQGYGYTF	TGTGCCAGCAGAGTCTCGGGGGGACAGGGGTACGGCTACACCTTC
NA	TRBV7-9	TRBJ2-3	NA	CASSWRGTLGSADTQYF	TGTGCCAGCAGCTGGCGCGGGACTCTTGGTTCCGCAGATACGCAGTATTTT
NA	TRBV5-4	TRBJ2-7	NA	CASPDRSQRLSYEQYF	TGTGCCAGCCCCGACAGGTCTCAGCGCCTCTCCTACGAGCAGTACTTC
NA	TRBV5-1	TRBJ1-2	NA	CASSLGTGLSGYTF	TGCGCCAGCAGCTTAGGTACGGGACTTTCTGGCTACACCTTC
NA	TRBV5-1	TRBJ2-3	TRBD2	CASSFFPIAGGTDTQYF	TGCGCCAGCAGCTTCTTCCCCATAGCGGGAGGCACAGATACGCAGTATTTT
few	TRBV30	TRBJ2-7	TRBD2	CACYGRRPYEQYF	TGTGCCTGCTACGGGAGGAGGCCCTACGAGCAGTACTTC
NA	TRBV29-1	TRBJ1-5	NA	CSVEEAGTDQPQHF	TGCAGCGTTGAAGAGGCAGGGACGGATCAGCCCCAGCATTTT
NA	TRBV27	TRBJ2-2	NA	CASSLFRDGTGELFF	TGTGCCAGCAGTTTATTCCGAGACGGCACCGGGGAGCTGTTTTTT
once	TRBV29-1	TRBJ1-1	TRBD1	CSVEDPGQGGAFF	TGCAGCGTTGAAGATCCCGGACAGGGGGGCGCTTTCTTT
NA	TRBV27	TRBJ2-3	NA	CASSLDSLPDTQYF	TGTGCCAGCAGTTTGGATAGCCTCCCAGATACGCAGTATTTT
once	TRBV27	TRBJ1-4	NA	CASSLSRAVNEKLFF	TGTGCCAGCAGTTTATCCCGGGCTGTTAATGAAAAACTGTTTTTT
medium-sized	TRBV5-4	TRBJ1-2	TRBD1	CASSLDRGAYGYTF	TGTGCCAGCAGCTTGGACAGGGGGGCTTATGGCTACACCTTC
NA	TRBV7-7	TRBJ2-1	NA	CASSLARTPGNEQFF	TGTGCTAGCAGCTTAGCGCGAACCCCAGGCAATGAGCAGTTCTTC
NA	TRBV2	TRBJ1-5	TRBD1	CASSNTGGGQPQHF	TGTGCCAGCAGCAACACAGGGGGGGGTCAGCCCCAGCATTTT
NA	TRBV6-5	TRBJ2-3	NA	CATNKRDTQYF	TGTGCCACCAATAAGAGAGATACGCAGTATTTT
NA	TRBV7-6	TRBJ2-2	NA	CASSPRFLGTGELFF	TGTGCCAGCAGCCCACGGTTCCTTGGGACCGGGGAGCTGTTTTTT
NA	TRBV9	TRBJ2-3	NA	CASSVGYDTQYF	TGTGCCAGCAGCGTAGGTTACGATACGCAGTATTTT
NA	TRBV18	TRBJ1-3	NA	CASSPVGNTIYF	TGTGCCAGCTCACCGGTGGGAAACACCATATATTTT
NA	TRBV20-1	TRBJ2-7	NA	CSVAGDSEQYF	TGCAGTGTAGCAGGGGATTCCGAGCAGTACTTC
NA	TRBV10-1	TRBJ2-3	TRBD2	CASSALAGTDTQYF	TGCGCCAGCAGTGCACTAGCGGGAACAGATACGCAGTATTTT